A selection of T cell receptor beta chains follows, all from one sample in a study of T cell responses to AZD1222 COVID-19 vaccine. TCRdb keeps only in-frame clones here, not all; method: immunoSEQ multiplex PCR. This sample carries over 120,000 clones, roughly 86% of them seen once, and the ten largest clones take approximately 5.4%. The sequences come from peripheral blood, collected 28 days after the second AZD1222 dose. These receptors all come from an adult who received the AZD1222 COVID-19 vaccine. CDR3s include the opening cysteine and the closing phenylalanine or tryptophan. Each record gives: V gene, J gene, D gene, CDR3 length, clone size, CDR3 DNA, CDR3 protein. D genes are given only for firm matches. Where a row states a size, it is once, few, many or the class of an expanded clone; other rows omit it.

V gene: TRBV21-1; J gene: TRBJ2-1; D gene: .; CDR3 length: 14; clone size: .; CDR3 DNA: TGTGCCAGCAGCAAAGGCCTCAAGAGCAATGAGCAGTTCTTC; CDR3 protein: CASSKGLKSNEQFF
V gene: TRBV3-1/TRBV3-2; J gene: TRBJ1-1; D gene: .; CDR3 length: 14; clone size: .; CDR3 DNA: TGTGCCAGCAGCCGAGGAGCGATGAACACTGAAGCTTTCTTT; CDR3 protein: CASSRGAMNTEAFF
V gene: TRBV7-2; J gene: TRBJ1-1; D gene: TRBD1; CDR3 length: 15; clone size: .; CDR3 DNA: TGTGCCAGCAGTCGACATCAGGGGGAGAACACTGAAGCTTTCTTT; CDR3 protein: CASSRHQGENTEAFF
V gene: TRBV15; J gene: TRBJ1-5; D gene: TRBD1; CDR3 length: 15; clone size: .; CDR3 DNA: TGTGCCACCAGCAGGACAGGGGAGGGCAATCAGCCCCAGCATTTT; CDR3 protein: CATSRTGEGNQPQHF
V gene: TRBV3-1/TRBV3-2; J gene: TRBJ2-2; D gene: .; CDR3 length: 14; clone size: .; CDR3 DNA: TGTGCCAGCATTTCCTGGGTCCGGGGAGGGGAGCTGTTTTTT; CDR3 protein: CASISWVRGGELFF
V gene: TRBV23-1; J gene: TRBJ1-4; D gene: TRBD1; CDR3 length: 16; clone size: .; CDR3 DNA: TGCGCCAGCAGTAACCGGACAGGGCCGACTAATGAAAAACTGTTTTTT; CDR3 protein: CASSNRTGPTNEKLFF
V gene: TRBV20-1; J gene: TRBJ2-2; D gene: TRBD1; CDR3 length: 15; clone size: .; CDR3 DNA: TGCAGTGCTAGTGACAGGGGGAAGTATACCGGGGAGCTGTTTTTT; CDR3 protein: CSASDRGKYTGELFF
V gene: TRBV4-1; J gene: TRBJ2-1; D gene: .; CDR3 length: 15; clone size: .; CDR3 DNA: TGCGCCAGCAGCCAAGGGTTCCCCCAGGGCGATGAGCAGTTCTTC; CDR3 protein: CASSQGFPQGDEQFF
V gene: TRBV24-1; J gene: TRBJ1-3; D gene: .; CDR3 length: 14; clone size: .; CDR3 DNA: TGTGCCACCAGTGACCGCAGGGCAGGAAACACCATATATTTT; CDR3 protein: CATSDRRAGNTIYF
V gene: TRBV10-1; J gene: TRBJ2-1; D gene: .; CDR3 length: 15; clone size: .; CDR3 DNA: TGCGCCAGCAGTGAGGTCACTACGGACTACAATGAGCAGTTCTTC; CDR3 protein: CASSEVTTDYNEQFF
V gene: TRBV19; J gene: TRBJ2-3; D gene: TRBD2; CDR3 length: 16; clone size: .; CDR3 DNA: TGTGCCAGCCAAACGACTAGCGGGGGCACCCCAGATACGCAGTATTTT; CDR3 protein: CASQTTSGGTPDTQYF
V gene: TRBV5-6; J gene: TRBJ1-5; D gene: TRBD1; CDR3 length: 15; clone size: .; CDR3 DNA: TGTGCCAGCAGCCTGTTCGGGACAGGGGTTTTGCCCCAGCATTTT; CDR3 protein: CASSLFGTGVLPQHF
V gene: TRBV10-3; J gene: TRBJ2-7; D gene: .; CDR3 length: 14; clone size: .; CDR3 DNA: TGTGCCATCAAGTCGGCAGGGACTTCCTACGAGCAGTACTTC; CDR3 protein: CAIKSAGTSYEQYF
V gene: TRBV12-5; J gene: TRBJ1-1; D gene: .; CDR3 length: 13; clone size: .; CDR3 DNA: TGTGCTAGTGGTTTTACGTTCGTCACTGAAGCTTTCTTT; CDR3 protein: CASGFTFVTEAFF
V gene: TRBV5-6; J gene: TRBJ1-2; D gene: TRBD1; CDR3 length: 14; clone size: .; CDR3 DNA: TGTGCCACCAGGGGACAGGGGGCGAACTATGGCTACACCTTC; CDR3 protein: CATRGQGANYGYTF
V gene: TRBV10-3; J gene: TRBJ2-7; D gene: TRBD1; CDR3 length: 15; clone size: .; CDR3 DNA: TGTGCCATCAGTGTGGACCCGGGACAGTCCTACGAGCAGTACTTC; CDR3 protein: CAISVDPGQSYEQYF
V gene: TRBV6-5; J gene: TRBJ2-5; D gene: .; CDR3 length: 14; clone size: .; CDR3 DNA: TGTGCCAGCAGTATCCGGGACCACCAAGAGACCCAGTACTTC; CDR3 protein: CASSIRDHQETQYF
V gene: TRBV30; J gene: TRBJ1-3; D gene: .; CDR3 length: 13; clone size: .; CDR3 DNA: TGTGCCTGGAATCGGCAGGCTGGAAACACCATATATTTT; CDR3 protein: CAWNRQAGNTIYF
V gene: TRBV24-1; J gene: TRBJ1-2; D gene: .; CDR3 length: 17; clone size: .; CDR3 DNA: TGTGCCACCAGTGATTTGCATAAGGAGGGGCCAAACTATGGCTACACCTTC; CDR3 protein: CATSDLHKEGPNYGYTF
V gene: TRBV2; J gene: TRBJ2-6; D gene: .; CDR3 length: 15; clone size: .; CDR3 DNA: TGTGCCAGCAGTGTAAGGGAATCTGGGGCCAACGTCCTGACTTTC; CDR3 protein: CASSVRESGANVLTF
V gene: TRBV18; J gene: TRBJ1-1; D gene: .; CDR3 length: 14; clone size: few; CDR3 DNA: TGTGCCAGCTCACCGGTTGTGGTGAACACTGAAGCTTTCTTT; CDR3 protein: CASSPVVVNTEAFF
V gene: TRBV19; J gene: TRBJ1-1; D gene: .; CDR3 length: 16; clone size: .; CDR3 DNA: TGTGCCAGTAGTAGAGACACATTTGGGGGGAACACTGAAGCTTTCTTT; CDR3 protein: CASSRDTFGGNTEAFF
V gene: TRBV25-1; J gene: TRBJ2-2; D gene: .; CDR3 length: 15; clone size: once; CDR3 DNA: TGTGCCGGCTGGCGGGACGATCCGGTCACCGGGGAGCTGTTTTTT; CDR3 protein: CAGWRDDPVTGELFF
V gene: TRBV4-1; J gene: TRBJ2-3; D gene: TRBD1; CDR3 length: 17; clone size: .; CDR3 DNA: TGCGCCAGCAGCCAAGGAGGGGGCCGCTTTAGCACAGATACGCAGTATTTT; CDR3 protein: CASSQGGGRFSTDTQYF
V gene: TRBV7-2; J gene: TRBJ1-2; D gene: .; CDR3 length: 15; clone size: .; CDR3 DNA: TGTGCCAGCAGCTTAGCGTTGGGCAGCGGAATTGGCTACACCTTC; CDR3 protein: CASSLALGSGIGYTF
V gene: TRBV3-1/TRBV3-2; J gene: TRBJ2-1; D gene: TRBD2; CDR3 length: 14; clone size: .; CDR3 DNA: TGTGCCAGCAGCCCCATAGCGGGAGGAAGTGAGCAGTTCTTC; CDR3 protein: CASSPIAGGSEQFF
V gene: TRBV6-5; J gene: TRBJ2-3; D gene: .; CDR3 length: 14; clone size: .; CDR3 DNA: TGTGCCAGCAGACGGGACTTCTTCACAGATACGCAGTATTTT; CDR3 protein: CASRRDFFTDTQYF
V gene: TRBV27; J gene: TRBJ1-1; D gene: .; CDR3 length: 13; clone size: .; CDR3 DNA: TGTGCCAGCAGTGTAGGACTCAACACTGAAGCTTTCTTT; CDR3 protein: CASSVGLNTEAFF
V gene: TRBV13; J gene: TRBJ1-2; D gene: .; CDR3 length: 16; clone size: .; CDR3 DNA: TGTGCCAGCAGCTTATTTGATTGGCAGGGCAACTATGGCTACACCTTC; CDR3 protein: CASSLFDWQGNYGYTF
V gene: TRBV28; J gene: TRBJ2-3; D gene: TRBD2; CDR3 length: 19; clone size: .; CDR3 DNA: TGTGCCAGCAGTTTATCGGGACTAGCGGGAGAAGGGGCCACAGATACGCAGTATTTT; CDR3 protein: CASSLSGLAGEGATDTQYF
V gene: TRBV6-5; J gene: TRBJ1-6; D gene: .; CDR3 length: 12; clone size: .; CDR3 DNA: TGTGCCAGCAGTTACGTTAATTCACCCCTCCACTTT; CDR3 protein: CASSYVNSPLHF
V gene: TRBV6-1; J gene: TRBJ1-1; D gene: .; CDR3 length: 15; clone size: .; CDR3 DNA: TGTGCCAGCAGTGAAGATCGGGGAAGGGAAACTGAAGCTTTCTTT; CDR3 protein: CASSEDRGRETEAFF
V gene: TRBV11-3; J gene: TRBJ2-2; D gene: .; CDR3 length: 12; clone size: .; CDR3 DNA: TGTGCCAGCAGCCCGAACACCGGGGAGCTGTTTTTT; CDR3 protein: CASSPNTGELFF
V gene: TRBV30; J gene: TRBJ1-1; D gene: .; CDR3 length: 12; clone size: .; CDR3 DNA: TGTGCCTGGAGCCGACAGGCAGGGGAAGCTTTCTTT; CDR3 protein: CAWSRQAGEAFF
V gene: TRBV5-1; J gene: TRBJ1-2; D gene: .; CDR3 length: 15; clone size: few; CDR3 DNA: TGCGCCAGCAGCTCCTCCAGTGGGGATCGGTATGGCTACACCTTC; CDR3 protein: CASSSSSGDRYGYTF
V gene: TRBV3-1/TRBV3-2; J gene: TRBJ1-3; D gene: TRBD1; CDR3 length: 16; clone size: .; CDR3 DNA: TGTGCCAGCAGCCTACCACAGGGGGCCTCTGGAAACACCATATATTTT; CDR3 protein: CASSLPQGASGNTIYF
V gene: TRBV20-1; J gene: TRBJ1-1; D gene: .; CDR3 length: 11; clone size: .; CDR3 DNA: TGCAGTGCTAGAGGTGCAACTGAAGCTTTCTTT; CDR3 protein: CSARGATEAFF
V gene: TRBV10-1; J gene: TRBJ1-1; D gene: .; CDR3 length: 13; clone size: once; CDR3 DNA: TGCGCCAGCAGTGTCCTGAGGAACACTGAAGCTTTCTTT; CDR3 protein: CASSVLRNTEAFF
V gene: TRBV6-1; J gene: TRBJ1-2; D gene: .; CDR3 length: 14; clone size: .; CDR3 DNA: TGTGCCAGCAGTGAAGTTCAGGGAAACTATGGCTACACCTTC; CDR3 protein: CASSEVQGNYGYTF
V gene: TRBV3-1/TRBV3-2; J gene: TRBJ1-1; D gene: .; CDR3 length: 12; clone size: .; CDR3 DNA: TGTGCCAGCAGCTTTCATGACACTGAAGCTTTCTTT; CDR3 protein: CASSFHDTEAFF
V gene: TRBV18; J gene: TRBJ1-4; D gene: TRBD1; CDR3 length: 16; clone size: .; CDR3 DNA: TGTGCCAGCTCACCATTCAGGGGGCTGTCTAATGAAAAACTGTTTTTT; CDR3 protein: CASSPFRGLSNEKLFF
V gene: TRBV19; J gene: TRBJ2-7; D gene: .; CDR3 length: 13; clone size: .; CDR3 DNA: TGTGCCAGTAGTGTCAGGGTGTCCTACGAGCAGTACTTC; CDR3 protein: CASSVRVSYEQYF
V gene: TRBV7-9; J gene: TRBJ2-1; D gene: .; CDR3 length: 12; clone size: .; CDR3 DNA: TGTGCCAGCAGCTTATCAGGAAATGAGCAGTTCTTC; CDR3 protein: CASSLSGNEQFF
V gene: TRBV12-5; J gene: TRBJ1-2; D gene: TRBD1; CDR3 length: 14; clone size: few; CDR3 DNA: TGTGCTAGTGGTTTATCGACAGGGGTAGGGGGCTACACCTTC; CDR3 protein: CASGLSTGVGGYTF
V gene: TRBV7-6; J gene: TRBJ1-3; D gene: TRBD1; CDR3 length: 17; clone size: .; CDR3 DNA: TGTGCCAGCAGCTTAGCGAGGACAGGGATCTCTGGAAACACCATATATTTT; CDR3 protein: CASSLARTGISGNTIYF
V gene: TRBV7-7; J gene: TRBJ2-5; D gene: .; CDR3 length: 14; clone size: .; CDR3 DNA: TGTGCCAGCAGCTTATCGGGTGCCCAAGAGACCCAGTACTTC; CDR3 protein: CASSLSGAQETQYF
V gene: TRBV7-9; J gene: TRBJ1-5; D gene: .; CDR3 length: 14; clone size: .; CDR3 DNA: TGTGCCAGCAGCTCGGGGCTTCGAGATCAGCCCCAGCATTTT; CDR3 protein: CASSSGLRDQPQHF
V gene: TRBV2; J gene: TRBJ1-1; D gene: .; CDR3 length: 15; clone size: .; CDR3 DNA: TGTGCCAGCACCCGCTTTGACACTTCGAACACTGAAGCTTTCTTT; CDR3 protein: CASTRFDTSNTEAFF
V gene: TRBV29-1; J gene: TRBJ2-5; D gene: .; CDR3 length: 11; clone size: .; CDR3 DNA: TGCAGCGTTAATGAGGGGGGGGTAGGATACTTC; CDR3 protein: CSVNEGGVGYF
V gene: TRBV28; J gene: TRBJ1-4; D gene: .; CDR3 length: 15; clone size: .; CDR3 DNA: TGTGCCAGCAGTTGGGAGGGGCAGAATAATGAAAAACTGTTTTTT; CDR3 protein: CASSWEGQNNEKLFF